This entry lists 19 T cell receptor beta chains sequenced from one sample in a study of cytomegalovirus exposure and HLA in healthy donors. PCR used 60 Vbeta primers and 13 Jbeta primers. The repertoire was sequenced with immunoSEQ multiplex PCR; TCRdb's copy has only in-frame clones and lacks some. Here the sample spans roughly 180,000 clones, approximately 80% being singletons. The sample taken for sequencing was PBMCs. The receptors here all came from a male donor in good health and CMV-seronegative.

This chain uses TRBV27 with TRBJ2-2; D might be TRBD1 (6 bases). Trimming shortened V by 5 bases and J by 0 bases, and 10 bases separated the two germline ends. The CDR3 covers 15 residues. Germline lookup yields CDR1 MNHEY and CDR2 SMNVEV (reference sequence). For the CDR3, the DNA is TGTGCCAGCAGTGCCGGGACACCGAACACCGGGGAGCTGTTTTTT. It is translated as CASSAGTPNTGELFF.

V and J are TRBV6-6 and TRBJ2-3; 8 bases align to TRBD2. The CDR3 is 15 amino acids. Germline assignment: CDR1 MNHNY and CDR2 SVGAGI (reference sequence). J lost 0 bases, V lost 6 bases, and 5 bases had no gene match. CDR3 sequence reads: CASSWGTRSTDTQYF. The CDR3 bases are TGTGCCAGCAGCTGGGGGACTAGAAGCACAGATACGCAGTATTTT.

The chain combines TRBV6-5 with TRBJ2-5; D possibly corresponds to TRBD1 (7 bases). In germline, CDR1 is MNHEY, CDR2 SVGAGI. Trimming shortened V by 0 bases and J by 4 bases, and 15 bases separated the two germline ends. This CDR3 region has 16 residues. CDR3 amino acids: CASSYSVGGGGETQYF. CDR3 sequence (DNA): TGTGCCAGCAGTTACTCGGTAGGAGGGGGCGGAGAGACCCAGTACTTC.

V usage is TRBV28 and J usage is TRBJ2-2, with 11 nucleotides matching TRBD1. After removal of 6 bases from V and 3 bases from J, the junction contained 6 bases not matched to a gene. The CDR3 is 16 residues long. Germline V gene lookup returns CDR1 MDHEN and CDR2 SYDVKM. CDR3 amino acids: CASRGQGVRDTGELFF. The CDR3 nucleotides read TGTGCCAGCAGGGGACAGGGGGTAAGGGACACCGGGGAGCTGTTTTTT.

This chain uses TRBV15 with TRBJ2-3; D might be TRBD2 (6 bases). Trimming removed 3 bases at V and 11 bases at J, with 15 bases between. Germline values: CDR1 LNHNV, CDR2 YYDKDF (reference sequence). The CDR3 extends over 13 amino acids. CDR3 amino acids: CATSSLTGTLQYF. CDR3 nucleotide sequence: TGTGCCACCAGCAGTTTAACCGGGACTTTGCAGTATTTT.

This chain connects TRBV12-1 to TRBJ1-1. TRBV12-1 is recorded as a pseudogene. The CDR3 totals 16 residues. The CDR3 protein is CASSPEDRGRETEAFF. CDR3 nucleotides: TGTGCCAGCAGCCCCGAGGACCGGGGGAGGGAGACTGAAGCTTTCTTT.

This chain joins TRBV19 and TRBJ2-7, with 7 bases that match TRBD2. V was pared by 1 base and J by 2 bases, with 5 bases of the junction left unmatched. This CDR3 spans 15 amino acids. Germline-derived CDR1 and CDR2 are LNHDA and SQIVND (reference sequence). CDR3 residues: CASSIAREGAYEQYF. The CDR3 DNA is TGTGCCAGTAGTATAGCTAGGGAGGGAGCCTACGAGCAGTACTTC.

This chain connects TRBV5-1 to TRBJ2-4; 8 nucleotides match TRBD1. Per the germline V gene, CDR1 is SGHRS and CDR2 is YFSETQ. The CDR3 extends over 14 amino acids. Trimming at V came to 3 bases and at J to 8 bases, leaving 7 bases not matched to a gene. This chain's CDR3 is CASSSGTGTDIQYF. The CDR3 DNA reads as TGCGCCAGCAGCTCCGGGACAGGTACGGACATTCAGTACTTC. Together with reference TRBV5-1 and TRBJ2-4, the CDR3 gives the full variable domain: KAGVTQTPRYLIKTRGQQVTLSCSPISGHRSVSWYQQTPGQGLQFLFEYFSETQRNKGNFPGRFSGRQFSNSRSEMNVSTLELGDSALYLCASSSGTGTDIQYFGAGTRLSVL.

This chain links TRBV6-6 with TRBJ1-2; tentatively, D is TRBD1 (5 bases). V lost 0 bases, J lost 12 bases, and 23 bases lay in between. This CDR3 has 16 residues. CDR1 and CDR2 (germline): MNHNY, SVGAGI (reference sequence). CDR3: CASSYSGRGDFFADTF. Written as DNA, the CDR3 is TGTGCCAGCAGTTACTCGGGAAGGGGCGACTTCTTCGCCGACACCTTC.

This clone was seen once. The V call is TRBV23-1, the J call TRBJ2-7, with 10 bases identical to TRBD2. TRBV23-1 carries the ORF label, with uncertain function. V shed 0 bases and J 3 bases; nucleotides not matched to a gene: 11. CDR3 length: 18 amino acids. For the CDR3, the DNA is TGCGCCAGCAGTCAATCCCGGTATGCTAGCGGGAGAGTCTACGAGCAGTACTTC. Residues: CASSQSRYASGRVYEQYF.

The V call is TRBV12-2, the J call TRBJ2-1; whether TRBD1, the table's D call, matches the DNA was not checked. TRBV12-2 represents a pseudogene. This CDR3 spans 18 amino acids. CDR3 sequence (DNA): TGTGCAAGTCGCTTCCCCCAGTGGTATCAGGACAGGCCCAATGAGCAGTTCTTC. Encoded protein: CASRFPQWYQDRPNEQFF.

The chain uses TRBV5-3 and TRBJ1-4; D is unresolved. TRBV5-3 is given ORF status, its function remaining uncertain. This CDR3 is 17 amino acids long. The V gene lost 0 bases and the J gene lost 5 bases, with 17 bases spanning the gap. The DNA for the CDR3 is TGTGCCAGAAGCTTGGCCGTTGTATTAGAGCCCAATGAAAAACTGTTTTTT. This codes for CARSLAVVLEPNEKLFF.

The chain links TRBV7-6 to TRBJ2-1, with a weak D call TRBD2 (5 bases). V lost 5 bases to trimming and J lost 6 bases, with 17 bases between them. The CDR3 runs to 15 residues. Germline CDR1 reads SGHVS; CDR2 reads FNYEAQ. CDR3 protein: CASSALGERSNEQFF. The CDR3 coding sequence is TGTGCCAGCAGCGCTCTGGGTGAGCGGAGCAATGAGCAGTTCTTC.

The genes are TRBV7-9 and TRBJ2-7; D is possibly TRBD1 (5 bases). The CDR3 is 12 residues long. Trimming left V 5 bases short and J 6 bases short, with 11 bases between. Germline V gene lookup returns CDR1 SEHNR and CDR2 FQNEAQ (reference sequence). The CDR3 DNA reads TGTGCCAGCAGCCCCCCCCAGGGCGAGCAGTACTTC. It is translated as CASSPPQGEQYF.

The chain carries TRBV28 and TRBJ1-1; 10 bases fit TRBD1. V lost 7 bases to trimming and J lost 5 bases; unmatched junction nucleotides: 7. This CDR3 contains 14 residues. Germline CDR1 reads MDHEN; CDR2 reads SYDVKM. CDR3 coding DNA: TGTGCCAGCACCGACAGGGGGCTTAGGACTGAAGCTTTCTTT. Amino acid sequence: CASTDRGLRTEAFF.

J is TRBJ2-2 and V is TRBV28, with D hard to call. The CDR3 is 12 amino acids. Trimming stripped 6 bases from V and 7 bases from J, with 9 bases between. The germline gives CDR1 MDHEN, CDR2 SYDVKM. The CDR3 DNA follows: TGTGCCAGCAGGCCGGTGAACGGGGAGCTGTTTTTT. Protein sequence: CASRPVNGELFF.

The genes are TRBV5-1 and TRBJ2-7; 10 bases agree with TRBD2. The germline V gene encodes CDR1 SGHRS and CDR2 YFSETQ. CDR3 length: 17 amino acids. V shed 0 bases and J 3 bases; nucleotides not matched to a gene: 9. CDR3 sequence (DNA): TGCGCCAGCAGCTTGGGGGTTAGCGGGGGGACCGTCTACGAGCAGTACTTC. It translates to CASSLGVSGGTVYEQYF.

As to this clone: Compared with germline, one end of the junction differs, possibly owing to a read error. CDR3 protein: CSVEDSPGQGVGGYPF. DNA of the CDR3: TGCAGCGTTGAAGATTCCCCGGGACAGGGGGTTGGTGGCTACCCCTTC. The chain couples TRBV29-1 to TRBJ1-2, with 11 bases fitting TRBD1. This CDR3 is 16 amino acids long. The germline gives CDR1 SQVTM, CDR2 ANQGSEA. Full variable domain (outside the CDR3, taken from reference TRBV29-1 and TRBJ1-2): SAVISQKPSRDICQRGTSLTIQCQVDSQVTMMFWYRQQPGQSLTLIATANQGSEATYESGFVIDKFPISRPNLTFSTLTVSNMSPEDSSIYLCSVEDSPGQGVGGYPFGSGTRLTVV.

The sample holds a few counts of this clone. CDR3 region: CASSYGRGGGGSPLHF. The CDR3 coding sequence is TGTGCCAGCAGTTATGGGCGGGGGGGAGGAGGCTCACCCCTCCACTTT. This chain links TRBV6-6 with TRBJ1-6; maybe TRBD1 (5 bases). Germline V gene lookup returns CDR1 MNHNY and CDR2 SVGAGI (reference sequence). The CDR3 runs 16 residues. V lost 3 bases and J lost 10, with 19 bases in between.